These 21 T cell receptor beta chains were sequenced from one sample in a study of vaccination and CD4 T cells after COVID-19. These receptors' antigens are unknown. The treatment here: approximately nine-day PBMC culture with coronavirus spike peptide pools or control peptides (ViraFEST assay). An Oncomine TCR Beta short-read assay was used to sequence the DNA from cultured CD4+ T cells. MiXCR, run by TCRdb on the PCR reads, gives a single entry per CDR3 protein. This table has roughly 3,300 distinct CDR3 sequences, 19% appearing once. What was sequenced was CD4+ T cells from blood, cultured in vitro. Receptors were obtained from a human donor who had recovered from COVID-19.

In its sample, this clonotype ranks as medium-sized. This chain links TRBV11-2 with TRBJ2-7, with 8 bases aligning to TRBD2. Trimming at V came to 0 bases and at J to 0 bases, leaving 1 base not matched to a gene. The CDR3 is 15 amino acids. Germline V gene data show CDR1 as SGHAT and CDR2 as FQNNGV. CDR3 sequence reads: CASSLETSGSYEQYF. The CDR3 nucleotides read TGTGCCAGCAGCTTAGAAACTAGCGGCTCCTACGAGCAGTACTTC.

By sample fraction, this clonotype is medium-sized (0.01 to 0.1%). This chain links TRBV20-1 with TRBJ1-5; D possibly corresponds to TRBD1 (6 bases). Germline assignment: CDR1 DFQATT and CDR2 SNEGSKA (reference sequence). Trimming took off 4 bases at V and 2 bases at J, with 12 bases between the two ends. The CDR3 loop spans 14 amino acids. CDR3 sequence (DNA): TGCAGTGCTATAAAGGGGGGGGGCAATCAGCCCCAGCATTTT. Encoded protein: CSAIKGGGNQPQHF.

The chain uses TRBV30 and TRBJ2-3; D is possibly TRBD1 (5 bases). Trimming stripped 4 bases from V and 2 bases from J, with 13 bases between. Germline CDR1 is GTSNPN and CDR2 is SVGIG (reference sequence). The CDR3 consists of 14 residues. The CDR3 coding sequence is TGTGCCTGGATACAGGTCCCTTACACAGATACGCAGTATTTT. Amino acid sequence: CAWIQVPYTDTQYF.

The chain joins TRBV12-3 or TRBV12-4 to TRBJ1-5; no firm D call. The CDR3 has 12 amino acids. V lost 7 bases and J 2 bases, leaving 6 bases between the germline ends. The CDR3 sequence: CASNQGNQPQHF. DNA for the CDR3: TGTGCCAGCAACCAGGGCAATCAGCCCCAGCATTTT.

V is TRBV5-4 and J is TRBJ2-7; D unclear. Trimming removed 2 bases from V and 3 bases from J, with 9 bases in between. Germline V gives CDR1 SGHNT, CDR2 YYREEE (reference sequence). The CDR3 covers 13 residues. CDR3 nucleotides: TGTGCCAGCAGCTTTATGCCCTACTACGAGCAGTACTTC. The encoded protein is CASSFMPYYEQYF. The full variable domain, with the rest looked up from reference TRBV5-4 and TRBJ2-7, is ETGVTQSPTHLIKTRGQQVTLRCSSQSGHNTVSWYQQALGQGPQFIFQYYREEENGRGNFPPRFSGLQFPNYSSELNVNALELDDSALYLCASSFMPYYEQYFGPGTRLTVT.

This clonotype was observed a handful of times. This chain connects TRBV19 to TRBJ1-2, with TRBD1 matching over 9 bases. The CDR3 totals 14 residues. Looked up from germline, CDR1 is LNHDA and CDR2 is SQIVND (reference sequence). Losses at the gene ends were 3 bases for V and 2 bases for J; bases not matched to a gene: 1. This CDR3 reads CASSIGQGNYGYTF. CDR3 sequence (DNA): TGTGCCAGTAGTATCGGACAGGGGAACTATGGCTACACCTTC.

This chain uses TRBV11-1 with TRBJ1-4; no definite D call. The V gene's germline CDR1 is SGHAT and CDR2 FQDESV (reference sequence). CDR3 length equals 13 residues. With 3 bases removed from V and 8 bases from J, the gap between germline ends came to 10 bases. CDR3 in DNA: TGTGCCAGCAGCTTCGGTGGTTACGAAAAACTGTTTTTT. Translated, it gives CASSFGGYEKLFF.

The CDR3: CATSDLYHPGKNGYTF. The CDR3, as DNA: TGTGCCACCAGTGATTTGTATCACCCGGGGAAAAATGGCTACACCTTC. The chain has TRBV24-1 and TRBJ1-2, with D unclear. The CDR3 loop spans 16 amino acids. Trimming took off 0 bases at V and 6 bases at J, with 16 bases between the two ends. Germline V gives CDR1 KGHDR, CDR2 SFDVKD.

This clonotype was seen more than once but under ten times. The chain is built from TRBV7-3 and TRBJ1-4; D is unclear. The CDR3 consists of 16 residues. V shed 2 bases and J shed 0 bases, with 10 bases lying between them. Germline V gene data show CDR1 as SGHTA and CDR2 as FQGTGA. As DNA, the CDR3 is TGTGCCAGCAGCTTACCGACGGTTGCAACTAATGAAAAACTGTTTTTT. It translates to CASSLPTVATNEKLFF. The complete variable domain, with remaining parts taken from reference TRBV7-3 and TRBJ1-4, reads GAGVSQTPSNKVTEKGKYVELRCDPISGHTALYWYRQSLGQGPEFLIYFQGTGAADDSGLPNDRFFAVRPEGSVSTLKIQRTERGDSAVYLCASSLPTVATNEKLFFGSGTQLSVL.

By share, this clonotype ranks as medium-sized. The CDR3 DNA reads TGTGCCAGCAGCTTGGAACGGGCCGTCACTGAAGCTTTCTTT. This sequence encodes CASSLERAVTEAFF. The chain is built from TRBV5-4 and TRBJ1-1, with no clear D. Trimming removed 0 bases from V and 4 bases from J, with 10 bases in between. Germline V gene data show CDR1 as SGHNT and CDR2 as YYREEE (reference sequence). This CDR3 comprises 14 residues.

The genes are TRBV3-1 and TRBJ1-2; D is unresolved. Germline V gene lookup returns CDR1 LGHDT and CDR2 YNNKEL (reference sequence). V gave up 4 bases and J gave up 6 bases, with 9 bases separating them. The CDR3 spans 12 residues. The DNA of the CDR3 is TGTGCCAGCAGCCGAGGGCGGGATGGCTACACCTTC. This sequence encodes CASSRGRDGYTF. Filled out from reference TRBV3-1 and TRBJ1-2, the complete variable domain reads DTAVSQTPKYLVTQMGNDKSIKCEQNLGHDTMYWYKQDSKKFLKIMFSYNNKELIINETVPNRFSPKSPDKAHLNLHINSLELGDSAVYFCASSRGRDGYTFGSGTRLTVV.

By its share, this clonotype is medium-sized. This rearrangement joins TRBV6-1 to TRBJ1-5; a possible D gene is TRBD1 (5 bases). Germline V gene sequence: CDR1 MNHNS, CDR2 SASEGT. The CDR3 sequence is 15 residues long. Deletions cut 6 bases from V and 3 bases from J, with 15 bases between. The CDR3 DNA reads as TGTGCCAGCAGCGGTGGGCAGGGTTACAATCAGCCCCAGCATTTT. Translation: CASSGGQGYNQPQHF.

Note on this clonotype: At one boundary the junction diverges from the germline segment, which might be a read error. The chain recombines TRBV11-2 with TRBJ1-1; D not resolved. Germline V gene lookup returns CDR1 SGHAT and CDR2 FQNNGV. CDR3 length: 14 residues. The CDR3 coding sequence is TGTGCCAGCAGCCCCCGGACGGGGAACTCTGAAGCTTTCTTT. It translates to CASSPRTGNSEAFF.

The V call is TRBV5-1, the J call TRBJ2-7, with 8 positions matching TRBD2. This CDR3 has 17 residues. Germline V lookup: CDR1 SGHRS, CDR2 YFSETQ. With V trimmed by 2 bases and J by 1 base, 11 bases remained unmatched. This chain's CDR3 is CASSLAAGGYSSYEQYF. In nucleotides, the CDR3 is TGCGCCAGCAGCTTAGCGGCGGGGGGCTATTCATCCTACGAGCAGTACTTC.

Only a few counts were recorded for this clonotype. V is TRBV20-1 and J is TRBJ2-1; 10 bases map to TRBD1. The CDR3 has 18 amino acids. Germline-derived CDR1 and CDR2 are DFQATT and SNEGSKA (reference sequence). V was clipped by 0 bases and J by 9 bases; unmatched bases: 17. The CDR3 reads CSAREEDRIRQGAGEQFF. The CDR3 DNA sequence: TGCAGTGCTAGAGAGGAGGACCGGATACGACAGGGGGCTGGTGAGCAGTTCTTC.

The rearrangement uses TRBV12-5 and TRBJ2-3; a weak D match, TRBD2 (6 bases). Germline CDR1 LGHNT, CDR2 FRNRAP. Deletions cut 7 bases from V and 3 bases from J, with 14 bases between. The CDR3 is 14 residues long. CDR3 region: CASVPGTGTDTQYF. The DNA for the CDR3 is TGTGCTAGTGTGCCAGGGACTGGGACAGATACGCAGTATTTT.

V is TRBV6-4 and J is TRBJ1-1; D is unclear. Trimming removed 2 bases at V and 2 bases at J, with 18 bases between. CDR1 is MRHNA, CDR2 SNTAGT, per germline. CDR3 length: 17 amino acids. CDR3 nucleotides: TGTGCCAGCAGTGACCGAACCGGCGCAGGTGTAAACACTGAAGCTTTCTTT. It specifies CASSDRTGAGVNTEAFF.

This clonotype has only a few counts. CDR3 nucleotide sequence: TGTGCCAGTAGCCTACAGGGGGCGTACAATGAGCAGTTCTTC. Translation: CASSLQGAYNEQFF. The chain employs TRBV19 and TRBJ2-1; 9 bases line up with TRBD1. With V trimmed by 6 bases and J by 4 bases, 4 bases remained unmatched. CDR3 length: 14 amino acids. The germline V gene has CDR1 LNHDA and CDR2 SQIVND (reference sequence).

The rearrangement uses TRBV16 and TRBJ1-2, with a possible D match to TRBD1 (5 bases). The V end was cut by 0 bases, the J end by 8 bases, with 10 bases between. CDR1 KGHSY and CDR2 FQNENV come from the germline V gene. CDR3 length equals 13 residues. The DNA of the CDR3 is TGTGCCAGCAGCCAATCCAGGGTAGAAGGCTACACCTTC. This codes for CASSQSRVEGYTF.

This clonotype ranks as medium-sized. V and J are TRBV24-1 and TRBJ1-1, with a tentative D call TRBD1 (6 bases). The V and J ends lost 2 bases and 4 bases respectively, with 7 bases between them. The CDR3 is made up of 13 amino acids. The germline gives CDR1 KGHDR, CDR2 SFDVKD. The CDR3 sequence: CATSDSQGTEAFF. The CDR3 DNA reads as TGTGCCACCAGTGATTCACAGGGCACTGAAGCTTTCTTT.

V is TRBV5-1 and J is TRBJ2-6; weak D call: TRBD2 (6 bases). CDR1 and CDR2 (germline): SGHRS, YFSETQ. The CDR3 is made up of 16 amino acids. V lost 0 bases, J lost 0 bases, and 7 bases lay in between. The DNA for the CDR3 is TGCGCCAGCAGCTTGGGCGGGACCTCTGGGGCCAACGTCCTGACTTTC. Translating it yields CASSLGGTSGANVLTF.